This T cell receptor (beta chain) came from a study of control samples from healthy donors and cancer patients. Germline loops: CDR1 ENHRY, CDR2 SYGVKD. The CDR3 length is 13 residues. Deletions cut 4 bases from V and 5 bases from J, with 11 bases between. Generated by immunoSEQ multiplex PCR, the TCRdb table keeps only in-frame clones and is missing some. This sample yields fewer than 150,000 clones, of which approximately 90% are seen a single time; less than 9.5% belongs to the top ten. The sample taken for sequencing was blood. The clonotype comes from a woman younger than 35 in good health. The chain links TRBV10-3 to TRBJ2-5; maybe TRBD2 (6 bases). The CDR3 DNA reads TGTGCCATCAGTGTGGGACTCGGGGAGACCCAGTACTTC. It translates to CAISVGLGETQYF.